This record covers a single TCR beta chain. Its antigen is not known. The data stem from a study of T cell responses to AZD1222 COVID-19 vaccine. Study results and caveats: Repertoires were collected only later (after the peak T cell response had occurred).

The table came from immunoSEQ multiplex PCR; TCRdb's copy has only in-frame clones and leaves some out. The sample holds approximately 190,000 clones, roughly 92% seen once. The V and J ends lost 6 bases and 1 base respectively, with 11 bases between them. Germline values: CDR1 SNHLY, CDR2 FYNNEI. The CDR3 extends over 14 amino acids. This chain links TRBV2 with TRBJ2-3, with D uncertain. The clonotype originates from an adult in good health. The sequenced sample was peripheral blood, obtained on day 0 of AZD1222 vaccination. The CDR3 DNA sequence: TGTGCCAGCAGACCGGGCGCTGGCACAGATACGCAGTATTTT. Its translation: CASRPGAGTDTQYF.